One and the same sample provided the 21 T cell receptor beta chains below, sequenced in a study of glioma-infiltrating T cells after dendritic cell vaccination. Sample time point: after dendritic cell vaccination, including at tumor progression/relapse. TCRdb keeps only in-frame clones here, not all; method: immunoSEQ multiplex PCR. Among some 78,000 clones listed, 85% were seen once. The specimen was blood, collected after dendritic cell vaccination. The receptors originated from a human donor with glioblastoma.

The V call is TRBV7-2, the J call TRBJ2-6; 8 bases align to TRBD2. The CDR3 is made up of 17 amino acids. The V and J ends lost 5 bases and 0 bases, in that order; junction bases with no gene match: 6. CDR1 is SGHTA and CDR2 is FQGNSA in the germline V gene. Here the CDR3 DNA reads TGTGCCAGCAGCCAGGCGGGGGGCAACTCTGGGGCCAACGTCCTGACTTTC. Its protein is CASSQAGGNSGANVLTF.

As to this clone: Other DNA variants within this sample encode the same CDR3. V gene TRBV9 combines with J gene TRBJ1-3; 8 nucleotides line up with TRBD1. Germline V gives CDR1 SGDLS, CDR2 YYNGEE. The CDR3 loop spans 14 amino acids. V lost 3 bases to trimming and J lost 3 bases; unmatched junction nucleotides: 2. The CDR3 sequence: CASSAGTGGNTIYF. The CDR3 DNA sequence: TGTGCCAGCAGCGCAGGGACAGGTGGAAACACCATATATTTT.

This sequence joins TRBV6-5 and TRBJ1-1, with 7 bases fitting TRBD1. Germline V lookup: CDR1 MNHEY, CDR2 SVGAGI. The CDR3 sequence is 14 residues long. The V and J ends lost 5 bases and 1 base, in that order; junction bases with no gene match: 4. The CDR3 region has the DNA TGTGCCAGCAGTGCTTCAGGGGGGAACACTGAAGCTTTCTTT. Translated: CASSASGGNTEAFF.

The genes are TRBV15 and TRBJ2-1, with 7 bases aligning to TRBD2. The CDR3 covers 15 residues. The germline V gene encodes CDR1 LNHNV and CDR2 YYDKDF (reference sequence). Trimming removed 7 bases from V and 6 bases from J; junction bases left unmatched: 12. The DNA for the CDR3 is TGTGCCACCACCCGCGGGGGTTACCGGGCCAATGAGCAGTTCTTC. Translating it yields CATTRGGYRANEQFF.

The V call is TRBV5-1, the J call TRBJ2-1, with TRBD1 matching 8 bases. Per germline, CDR1 SGHRS and CDR2 YFSETQ. The ends lost 3 bases at V and 1 base at J; junction bases unmatched: 3. The CDR3 is made up of 15 amino acids. CDR3 region: CASSSQGASYNEQFF. CDR3 in DNA: TGCGCCAGCAGCTCCCAGGGGGCTTCCTACAATGAGCAGTTCTTC.

V is TRBV28 and J is TRBJ2-7; D is possibly TRBD2 (5 bases). V was cut by 8 bases and J by 2 bases, with 13 bases left in between. Germline V lookup: CDR1 MDHEN, CDR2 SYDVKM. This CDR3 spans 13 amino acids. CDR3 in amino acids: CASLPSGTYEQYF. In DNA form, the CDR3 reads TGTGCCAGCCTTCCCTCGGGAACCTACGAGCAGTACTTC.

The rearrangement links TRBV27 to TRBJ2-3; 12 positions agree with TRBD1. This CDR3 spans 16 amino acids. V lost 2 bases, J lost 8 bases, and 8 bases stayed unmatched. Germline V gene data show CDR1 as MNHEY and CDR2 as SMNVEV (reference sequence). The CDR3 nucleotides read TGTGCCAGCAGTTTAGCCCCGGGACAGGGGGCATCTACGCAGTATTTT. Its protein product is CASSLAPGQGASTQYF.

The chain recombines TRBV18 with TRBJ1-1; weak D call: TRBD1 (5 bases). Germline CDR1 KGHSH, CDR2 LQKENI. The CDR3 covers 13 residues. Trimming took off 5 bases at V and 1 base at J, with 8 bases between the two ends. The CDR3 bases are TGTGCCAGCTCAGAGGACAAGAACACTGAAGCTTTCTTT. Amino acid sequence: CASSEDKNTEAFF. Complete variable domain (other parts from reference TRBV18 and TRBJ1-1): NAGVMQNPRHLVRRRGQEARLRCSPMKGHSHVYWYRQLPEEGLKFMVYLQKENIIDESGMPKERFSAEFPKEGPSILRIQQVVRGDSAAYFCASSEDKNTEAFFGQGTRLTVV.

The rearrangement links TRBV7-2 to TRBJ1-2; TRBD1 is a possible D gene (5 bases). The V gene lost 1 base and the J gene lost 4 bases, with 10 bases spanning the gap. The germline V gene encodes CDR1 SGHTA and CDR2 FQGNSA. The CDR3 loop spans 14 amino acids. CDR3 sequence reads: CASSLEDIRYGYTF. The CDR3 nucleotides are TGTGCCAGCAGCTTAGAGGACATCCGCTATGGCTACACCTTC.

This clone has more than one count but fewer than ten. Here the CDR3 DNA reads TGTGCCAGCAGTTACTCGAGACAGAGTGGAAACACCATATATTTT. As protein: CASSYSRQSGNTIYF. The chain couples TRBV6-5 to TRBJ1-3, with D maybe TRBD1 (5 bases). Germline CDR1 is MNHEY and CDR2 is SVGAGI. This CDR3 contains 15 residues. The V gene lost 0 bases and the J gene lost 3 bases, with 9 bases spanning the gap.

The CDR3 DNA is TGTGCCAGCTCCGAGGGTATTTACTCCTACGAGCAGTACTTC. Translating it yields CASSEGIYSYEQYF. This chain links TRBV4-2 with TRBJ2-7; D might be TRBD2 (5 bases). V was shortened by 8 bases and J by 0 bases, with 14 bases between the two germline ends. Germline V CDR1 and CDR2: LGHNA, YNFKEQ. The CDR3 runs 14 residues.

This chain links TRBV19 with TRBJ1-2; TRBD1 matches 7 bases. The CDR3 covers 15 residues. Germline CDR1 reads LNHDA; CDR2 reads SQIVND (reference sequence). V lost 5 bases, J lost 1 base, and 7 bases stayed unmatched. The CDR3 loop reads CASSSPDRVNYGYTF. The CDR3 DNA sequence: TGTGCCAGTAGTTCGCCCGACAGGGTTAACTATGGCTACACCTTC.

On this clone: One junction end disagrees with the germline gene, perhaps due to a read error. The V gene is TRBV6-5, the J gene TRBJ1-6, with TRBD1 identical over 8 bases. The CDR3 runs to 15 residues. Per the germline V gene, CDR1 is MNHEY and CDR2 is SVGAGI. The DNA for the CDR3 is TGTGCCAGCAGGCCGGACAGGGATTATAATTCATCCCTCCACTTT. Residues: CASRPDRDYNSSLHF.

This sequence joins TRBV19 and TRBJ1-3; D gene ambiguous. In germline, CDR1 is LNHDA, CDR2 SQIVND (reference sequence). With 8 bases removed from V and 4 bases from J, the gap between germline ends came to 15 bases. The CDR3 extends over 14 amino acids. DNA of the CDR3: TGTGCCAGTCGAAATACAGTGACCGGAAACACCATATATTTT. Translating it yields CASRNTVTGNTIYF.

This rearrangement joins TRBV4-2 to TRBJ1-3, with 7 bases identical to TRBD1. Germline trimming cut 2 bases from V and 0 bases from J; bases unmatched to any gene: 4. Germline assignment: CDR1 LGHNA and CDR2 YNFKEQ. The CDR3 consists of 16 residues. The CDR3 reads CASSQTGTDSGNTIYF. CDR3 nucleotides: TGTGCCAGCAGCCAAACAGGGACAGACTCTGGAAACACCATATATTTT.

The rearrangement joins TRBV5-6 to TRBJ2-4; 8 nucleotides agree with TRBD2. CDR3 length equals 18 residues. CDR1 SGHDT and CDR2 YYEEEE come from the germline V gene. Losses at the gene ends were 0 bases for V and 0 bases for J; bases not matched to a gene: 8. The chain's CDR3 is CASSLEFRLAGAKNIQYF. CDR3 nucleotide sequence: TGTGCCAGCAGCTTGGAGTTTCGTCTAGCGGGAGCCAAAAACATTCAGTACTTC.

The V gene is TRBV19, the J gene TRBJ2-1; 9 positions agree with TRBD2. CDR1 and CDR2 (germline): LNHDA, SQIVND (reference sequence). V lost 7 bases to trimming and J lost 7 bases; unmatched junction nucleotides: 20. The CDR3 runs to 18 residues. Here the CDR3 reads CASINTQLAGDLRNEQFF. The CDR3 coding sequence is TGTGCCAGTATTAACACCCAATTAGCGGGGGACCTGAGGAATGAGCAGTTCTTC.

This clone was seen once. The chain is built from TRBV28 and TRBJ2-3, with 10 nucleotides matching TRBD2. CDR1 is MDHEN, CDR2 SYDVKM, per germline. This CDR3 is built from 16 residues. V trimming: 3 bases; J trimming: 0 bases; junction bases outside the gene matches: 3. The CDR3 DNA is TGTGCCAGCAGTTTTCCTAGCGGGAGTAGCACAGATACGCAGTATTTT. Protein sequence: CASSFPSGSSTDTQYF. Drawing the rest from reference TRBV28 and TRBJ2-3, the complete variable domain is DVKVTQSSRYLVKRTGEKVFLECVQDMDHENMFWYRQDPGLGLRLIYFSYDVKMKEKGDIPEGYSVSREKKERFSLILESASTNQTSMYLCASSFPSGSSTDTQYFGPGTRLTVL.

This clone was observed a few times. The genes are TRBV7-9 and TRBJ2-7; 8 bases agree with TRBD1. V was clipped by 4 bases and J by 2 bases; unmatched bases: 4. Germline-derived CDR1 and CDR2 are SEHNR and FQNEAQ (reference sequence). The CDR3 totals 14 residues. CDR3 bases: TGTGCCAGCAGCTCCGACAGGGGTACCTACGAGCAGTACTTC. This translates into CASSSDRGTYEQYF.

This clone showed up just once. This chain connects TRBV5-1 to TRBJ2-3, with 16 nucleotides matching TRBD2. CDR1 is SGHRS and CDR2 is YFSETQ in the germline V gene. The CDR3 spans 18 residues. V shed 5 bases, J shed 1 base, and the junction held 7 bases outside the gene matches. In DNA, the CDR3 is TGCGCCAGCAGACGACCGGGACTAGCGGGGGGGGGCACAGATACGCAGTATTTT. Translating it yields CASRRPGLAGGGTDTQYF.

A single count supports this clone. The rearrangement uses TRBV4-3 and TRBJ2-3, with TRBD2 matching 7 bases. The CDR3 has 16 amino acids. J lost 2 bases, V lost 0 bases, and 5 bases had no gene match. Germline lookup yields CDR1 LGHNA and CDR2 YSLEER. As DNA, the CDR3 is TGCGCCAGCAGCCAAGATAGGGGACTATACACAGATACGCAGTATTTT. Amino acids: CASSQDRGLYTDTQYF.